Presented here are 21 T cell receptor beta chains from one specimen sequenced in a study of shared clonotypes between healthy human individuals. CD45RO-negative, CCR7-selected cells formed the naive CD8 fraction, which excluded terminally differentiated effector memory CD45RA+ cells. Assay used: immunoSEQ multiplex PCR; TCRdb lists only in-frame clones, some missing. Of around 2.1 million clones in the sample, more than 85% were seen once. Input material: naive CD8+ T cells from PBMCs. The receptors come from a man younger than 30 in good health. Some clones in this sample may be carry-over from other donors' samples.

The genes are TRBV18 and TRBJ2-3, with TRBD2 matching over 8 bases. Trimming at V came to 3 bases and at J to 2 bases, leaving 4 bases not matched to a gene. The CDR3 loop spans 15 amino acids. Germline-derived CDR1 and CDR2 are KGHSH and LQKENI. The CDR3 DNA reads as TGTGCCAGCTCACCCGGACTAGCTGTCACAGATACGCAGTATTTT. As protein: CASSPGLAVTDTQYF. The full variable domain, in which reference TRBV18 and TRBJ2-3 provide the parts outside the CDR3, is NAGVMQNPRHLVRRRGQEARLRCSPMKGHSHVYWYRQLPEEGLKFMVYLQKENIIDESGMPKERFSAEFPKEGPSILRIQQVVRGDSAAYFCASSPGLAVTDTQYFGPGTRLTVL.

This chain links TRBV27 with TRBJ2-5; D is possibly TRBD1 (5 bases). The CDR3 sequence is 18 residues long. CDR1 is MNHEY, CDR2 SMNVEV, per germline (reference sequence). V lost 2 bases and J lost 1, with 20 bases in between. The CDR3 region has the DNA TGTGCCAGCAGTTTAAGGGCAGACAGTGGGTATTCCCAAGAGACCCAGTACTTC. Translation: CASSLRADSGYSQETQYF.

The table lists this clone with a count of one. The chain has TRBV7-8 and TRBJ2-7; 7 bases align to TRBD1. The CDR3 is made up of 13 amino acids. The germline gives CDR1 SGHVS, CDR2 FQNEAQ. The V segment lost 6 bases and the J segment 5 bases; nucleotides outside the gene matches: 7. The CDR3 region is CASSPDRIHEQYF. As DNA, the CDR3 is TGTGCCAGCAGTCCGGACAGGATCCACGAGCAGTACTTC.

This chain joins TRBV6-4 and TRBJ2-7; the D gene is possibly TRBD2 (5 bases). The germline V gene encodes CDR1 MRHNA and CDR2 SNTAGT. Trimming left V 6 bases short and J 2 bases short, with 20 bases between. The CDR3 has 16 residues. The CDR3 region is CASSDVTRRIPYEQYF. The CDR3 DNA sequence: TGTGCCAGCAGCGACGTTACTAGACGCATCCCCTACGAGCAGTACTTC.

The rearrangement links TRBV19 to TRBJ2-3; D not resolved. CDR3 length: 13 amino acids. Between the trimmed V and J ends, which lost 7 bases and 7 bases, there was a span of 15 bases. Germline-derived CDR1 and CDR2 are LNHDA and SQIVND (reference sequence). The CDR3 DNA follows: TGTGCCAGTAAAGATGAAGGACGATATACGCAGTATTTT. Its translation: CASKDEGRYTQYF.

V is TRBV10-3 and J is TRBJ2-5, with a weak D call TRBD2 (6 bases). CDR3 length equals 13 residues. In germline, CDR1 is ENHRY, CDR2 SYGVKD. V was clipped by 6 bases and J by 3 bases, with 11 bases between them. The chain's CDR3 is CAIRGDSKETQYF. In DNA form, the CDR3 reads TGTGCCATCAGGGGGGACTCCAAAGAGACCCAGTACTTC.

This clone occurred once. The chain is built from TRBV7-9 and TRBJ1-2; tentatively, D is TRBD1 (6 bases). The CDR3 is made up of 14 amino acids. V lost 0 bases and J 4 bases, leaving 9 bases between the germline ends. In germline, CDR1 is SEHNR, CDR2 FQNEAQ (reference sequence). CDR3 bases: TGTGCCAGCAGCTTAGCGGGGGCGAGCTATGGCTACACCTTC. Protein: CASSLAGASYGYTF.

The rearrangement links TRBV6-5 to TRBJ2-1; the match to TRBD1 covers 9 bases. With V trimmed by 6 bases and J by 5 bases, 8 bases remained unmatched. CDR1 is MNHEY, CDR2 SVGAGI, per germline. The CDR3 covers 15 residues. The CDR3 reads CASSSGTGSHNEQFF. In nucleotides, the CDR3 is TGTGCCAGCAGCTCCGGGACAGGGTCCCACAATGAGCAGTTCTTC.

The rearrangement links TRBV6-1 to TRBJ2-1; tentatively, D is TRBD1 (5 bases). Trimming shortened V by 3 bases and J by 4 bases, and 16 bases separated the two germline ends. The germline V gene has CDR1 MNHNS and CDR2 SASEGT. The CDR3 sequence is 16 residues long. CDR3 residues: CASSDGVAGPYNEQFF. The CDR3 nucleotides read TGTGCCAGCAGTGACGGAGTAGCAGGGCCTTACAATGAGCAGTTCTTC.

As to this clone: At the DNA level, this CDR3 is encoded by other sequences in the same sample as well. The chain uses TRBV5-1 and TRBJ2-7; D gene ambiguous. In germline, CDR1 is SGHRS, CDR2 YFSETQ. This CDR3 contains 12 residues. V was shortened by 4 bases and J by 1 base, with 6 bases between the two germline ends. The CDR3 reads CASSGDSYEQYF. The CDR3 DNA is TGCGCCAGCAGCGGCGATTCCTACGAGCAGTACTTC.

This clone has only a few counts. This chain uses TRBV9 with TRBJ1-3, with D possibly TRBD1 on 5 matching bases. V was cut by 0 bases and J by 2 bases, with 9 bases left in between. This CDR3 region has 15 residues. Germline CDR1 reads SGDLS; CDR2 reads YYNGEE. CDR3 nucleotide sequence: TGTGCCAGCAGCGTAGACGGGGCGCCTGGAAACACCATATATTTT. It translates to CASSVDGAPGNTIYF.

The gene calls are TRBV7-9 and TRBJ2-2; tentatively, D is TRBD1 (6 bases). The ends were cut back, 4 bases at V and 10 bases at J, with 19 bases in the middle. The CDR3 consists of 15 residues. Germline V lookup: CDR1 SEHNR, CDR2 FQNEAQ (reference sequence). DNA for the CDR3: TGTGCCAGCAGCTCATTTATGGGGGCCCGTAAGGAGCTGTTTTTT. This gives the protein CASSSFMGARKELFF.

The chain joins TRBV7-9 to TRBJ2-1, with unresolved D. The V end was cut by 7 bases, the J end by 0 bases, with 10 bases between. The CDR3 sequence is 14 residues long. Germline assignment: CDR1 SEHNR and CDR2 FQNEAQ (reference sequence). In nucleotides, the CDR3 is TGTGCCAGCACCGAACAAAGCTCCTACAATGAGCAGTTCTTC. Translation: CASTEQSSYNEQFF.

CDR3 amino acids: CASSPIDREDTIYF. The CDR3 region has the DNA TGTGCCAGCAGTCCAATCGACAGGGAGGACACCATATATTTT. V usage is TRBV9 and J usage is TRBJ1-3; 7 positions agree with TRBD1. Trimming removed 5 bases from V and 8 bases from J; junction bases left unmatched: 10. Germline V lookup: CDR1 SGDLS, CDR2 YYNGEE. The CDR3 length is 14 residues.

The chain employs TRBV11-2 and TRBJ2-3; tentatively, D is TRBD2 (6 bases). This CDR3 spans 17 amino acids. The germline CDR1 and CDR2 sequences are SGHAT and FQNNGV. V lost 5 bases and J lost 0, with 18 bases in between. The CDR3 bases are TGTGCCAGCAGCCCCCACCCTGGCGGGGAGAGCACAGATACGCAGTATTTT. This encodes CASSPHPGGESTDTQYF.

The V call is TRBV11-1, the J call TRBJ2-3; possibly TRBD2 for D (5 bases). CDR3 length: 15 amino acids. The V end was cut by 2 bases, the J end by 4 bases, with 13 bases between. Germline assignment: CDR1 SGHAT and CDR2 FQDESV (reference sequence). The CDR3, as DNA: TGTGCCAGCAGCTTAAGCGGCGTGGCGGCAGATACGCAGTATTTT. Residues: CASSLSGVAADTQYF.

The rearrangement uses TRBV11-3 and TRBJ2-1; 10 positions match TRBD2. Trimming took 11 bases from V and 0 from J; bases not matched to a gene: 10. This CDR3 region has 16 residues. Germline CDR1 is SGHNT and CDR2 is YENEEA. CDR3 protein: CAPDPPSGSSYNEQFF. In nucleotides, the CDR3 is TGTGCCCCGGACCCCCCTAGCGGGAGCTCCTACAATGAGCAGTTCTTC.

The chain uses TRBV11-1 and TRBJ1-6; 8 bases agree with TRBD1. This CDR3 comprises 15 residues. Trimming took 5 bases from V and 7 from J; bases not matched to a gene: 7. Germline loops: CDR1 SGHAT, CDR2 FQDESV (reference sequence). CDR3 nucleotide sequence: TGTGCCAGCAGCCCGAGCCGGGACAGGAATTCACCCCTCCACTTT. Its protein is CASSPSRDRNSPLHF.

CDR3 nucleotides: TGTGCCAGCAGCTTATCAGCGGGAGGGTACAATGAGCAGTTCTTC. This encodes CASSLSAGGYNEQFF. J is TRBJ2-1 and V is TRBV5-4, with 10 bases lining up with TRBD2. This CDR3 is built from 15 residues. The junction had 3 bases not matched to a gene; V was cut back by 2 bases and J by 4 bases. Germline CDR1 reads SGHNT; CDR2 reads YYREEE (reference sequence).

This chain connects TRBV7-9 to TRBJ2-6; 7 bases match TRBD2. Trimming removed 10 bases from V and 1 base from J; junction bases left unmatched: 4. This CDR3 spans 14 amino acids. Germline loops: CDR1 SEHNR, CDR2 FQNEAQ (reference sequence). The CDR3 loop is CATYSGSGANVLTF. The CDR3 region has the DNA TGTGCCACCTATAGCGGGTCTGGGGCCAACGTCCTGACTTTC.

The chain joins TRBV18 to TRBJ2-1, with TRBD2 identical over 14 bases. The CDR3 length is 17 residues. The germline gives CDR1 KGHSH, CDR2 LQKENI. V shed 2 bases, J shed 0 bases, and the junction held 0 bases outside the gene matches. The CDR3 loop is CASSPGTSGSSYNEQFF. The CDR3 DNA follows: TGTGCCAGCTCACCAGGGACTAGCGGGAGCTCCTACAATGAGCAGTTCTTC. Full variable domain (remainder filled in from reference TRBV18 and TRBJ2-1): NAGVMQNPRHLVRRRGQEARLRCSPMKGHSHVYWYRQLPEEGLKFMVYLQKENIIDESGMPKERFSAEFPKEGPSILRIQQVVRGDSAAYFCASSPGTSGSSYNEQFFGPGTRLTVL.